This is a list of T cell receptor beta chains from one sample in a study of OX40 agonist ivuxolimab in advanced cancers. Sequencing was performed with immunoSEQ multiplex PCR; in TCRdb, only in-frame clones are kept and a portion is missing. In the table there are fewer than 55,000 clones, about 81% of which are singletons. The sample was CD4+ or CD8+ T cells sorted from blood, taken in a trial of the OX40 agonist ivuxolimab. The receptor set was obtained from an adult with an advanced solid tumor such as melanoma, head and neck, liver or kidney cancer. Both conserved end residues are part of each CDR3. Fields, in order: D gene, clone size, V gene, J gene, CDR3 protein, CDR3 DNA. D genes are given only for firm matches. The size field is filled for only some rows; it gives once, few, many or a size class.

D gene: TRBD1; clone size: -; V gene: TRBV9; J gene: TRBJ1-1; CDR3 protein: CASSVGQGRSTEAFF; CDR3 DNA: TGTGCCAGCAGCGTAGGACAGGGTCGTTCGACTGAAGCTTTCTTT
D gene: -; clone size: few; V gene: TRBV6-5; J gene: TRBJ1-6; CDR3 protein: CASSSDRPYNSPLHF; CDR3 DNA: TGTGCCAGCAGTTCCGACAGGCCCTATAATTCACCCCTCCACTTT
D gene: -; clone size: -; V gene: TRBV27; J gene: TRBJ2-5; CDR3 protein: CASSTPGRQETQYF; CDR3 DNA: TGTGCCAGCAGTACCCCGGGACGGCAAGAGACCCAGTACTTC
D gene: -; clone size: -; V gene: TRBV11-2; J gene: TRBJ1-6; CDR3 protein: CASSLDKGRSYNSPLHF; CDR3 DNA: TGTGCCAGCAGCTTAGACAAGGGGAGGTCCTATAATTCACCCCTCCACTTT
D gene: TRBD1; clone size: -; V gene: TRBV11-3; J gene: TRBJ1-5; CDR3 protein: CASSLSTGFEQPQHF; CDR3 DNA: TGTGCCAGCAGCTTATCGACAGGGTTCGAGCAGCCCCAGCATTTT
D gene: TRBD1; clone size: -; V gene: TRBV9; J gene: TRBJ2-3; CDR3 protein: CASSIGTGTKDTQYF; CDR3 DNA: TGTGCCAGCAGCATCGGGACAGGGACAAAAGATACGCAGTATTTT
D gene: -; clone size: -; V gene: TRBV5-8; J gene: TRBJ2-2; CDR3 protein: CASSSIWDTANTGELFF; CDR3 DNA: TGTGCCAGCAGCTCCATTTGGGACACCGCGAACACCGGGGAGCTGTTTTTT
D gene: -; clone size: -; V gene: TRBV27; J gene: TRBJ1-6; CDR3 protein: CARSRGASSYNSPLHF; CDR3 DNA: TGTGCCAGGAGCAGAGGGGCGAGCTCCTATAATTCACCCCTCCACTTT
D gene: -; clone size: -; V gene: TRBV27; J gene: TRBJ2-5; CDR3 protein: CASSYTTGYGETQYF; CDR3 DNA: TGTGCCAGCAGTTATACTACAGGGTACGGCGAGACCCAGTACTTC
D gene: -; clone size: -; V gene: TRBV5-1; J gene: TRBJ2-7; CDR3 protein: CASSLPDRDYEQYF; CDR3 DNA: TGCGCCAGCAGCTTGCCGGATAGGGACTACGAGCAGTACTTC
D gene: -; clone size: -; V gene: TRBV7-9; J gene: TRBJ2-5; CDR3 protein: CASSYIGGDFQETQYF; CDR3 DNA: TGTGCCAGCAGCTACATAGGGGGGGACTTTCAAGAGACCCAGTACTTC
D gene: TRBD2; clone size: once; V gene: TRBV7-2; J gene: TRBJ2-5; CDR3 protein: CASSYGLAGGLEETQYF; CDR3 DNA: TGTGCCAGCAGCTATGGACTAGCGGGGGGGCTGGAAGAGACCCAGTACTTC
D gene: -; clone size: -; V gene: TRBV5-6; J gene: TRBJ2-3; CDR3 protein: CASSSIRVSTDTQYF; CDR3 DNA: TGTGCCAGCAGCTCGATCAGGGTTAGCACAGATACGCAGTATTTT
D gene: -; clone size: -; V gene: TRBV13; J gene: TRBJ2-1; CDR3 protein: CASSRDPGTKRDNEQFF; CDR3 DNA: TGTGCCAGCAGCAGAGACCCCGGGACCAAAAGGGACAATGAGCAGTTCTTC
D gene: -; clone size: -; V gene: TRBV11-3; J gene: TRBJ1-1; CDR3 protein: CASSWGVNTEAFF; CDR3 DNA: TGTGCCAGCAGCTGGGGGGTAAACACTGAAGCTTTCTTT
D gene: TRBD1; clone size: -; V gene: TRBV5-1; J gene: TRBJ2-5; CDR3 protein: CASSELTGGKETQYF; CDR3 DNA: TGCGCCAGCAGCGAACTGACAGGGGGCAAAGAGACCCAGTACTTC
D gene: -; clone size: -; V gene: TRBV28; J gene: TRBJ1-6; CDR3 protein: CATLSGVLDSPLHF; CDR3 DNA: TGTGCCACCCTCTCGGGGGTTCTAGATTCACCCCTCCACTTT
D gene: -; clone size: -; V gene: TRBV11-3; J gene: TRBJ2-7; CDR3 protein: CASGTGYEQYF; CDR3 DNA: TGTGCCAGCGGCACGGGCTACGAGCAGTACTTC
D gene: -; clone size: -; V gene: TRBV9; J gene: TRBJ2-3; CDR3 protein: CASGAGLSTDTQYF; CDR3 DNA: TGTGCCAGCGGAGCAGGGCTGAGCACAGATACGCAGTATTTT
D gene: -; clone size: -; V gene: TRBV4-1; J gene: TRBJ2-7; CDR3 protein: CASSQDLNGYEQYF; CDR3 DNA: TGCGCCAGCAGCCAAGATCTTAACGGTTACGAGCAGTACTTC
D gene: -; clone size: -; V gene: TRBV6-5; J gene: TRBJ2-7; CDR3 protein: CASRRDAPYEQYF; CDR3 DNA: TGTGCCAGCAGACGGGACGCACCCTACGAGCAGTACTTC
D gene: TRBD1; clone size: -; V gene: TRBV18; J gene: TRBJ2-7; CDR3 protein: CASSPQGGTYEQYF; CDR3 DNA: TGTGCCAGCTCACCCCAAGGGGGCACCTACGAGCAGTACTTC
D gene: TRBD2; clone size: -; V gene: TRBV18; J gene: TRBJ2-5; CDR3 protein: CASSPGGRETQYF; CDR3 DNA: TGTGCCAGCTCGCCGGGGGGTCGGGAGACCCAGTACTTC
D gene: -; clone size: few; V gene: TRBV5-1; J gene: TRBJ2-2; CDR3 protein: CASSQGITTGELFF; CDR3 DNA: TGCGCCAGCAGTCAGGGGATAACCACCGGGGAGCTGTTTTTT
D gene: -; clone size: -; V gene: TRBV6-1; J gene: TRBJ2-5; CDR3 protein: CASRQGYRGQETQYF; CDR3 DNA: TGTGCCAGCAGGCAGGGGTATAGGGGCCAAGAGACCCAGTACTTC
D gene: -; clone size: -; V gene: TRBV9; J gene: TRBJ2-2; CDR3 protein: CASSFQGGDTGELFF; CDR3 DNA: TGTGCCAGCAGCTTTCAGGGGGGAGACACCGGGGAGCTGTTTTTT
D gene: TRBD2; clone size: -; V gene: TRBV10-3; J gene: TRBJ2-3; CDR3 protein: CAISESLSGLAGGDTQYF; CDR3 DNA: TGTGCCATCAGTGAGTCGCTTTCAGGACTAGCGGGGGGCGATACGCAGTATTTT
D gene: -; clone size: -; V gene: TRBV19; J gene: TRBJ1-2; CDR3 protein: CASSIWGSLYGYTF; CDR3 DNA: TGTGCCAGTAGTATTTGGGGGAGTCTCTATGGCTACACCTTC
D gene: -; clone size: few; V gene: TRBV19; J gene: TRBJ1-1; CDR3 protein: CASSGGLGWGTEAFF; CDR3 DNA: TGTGCCAGTAGTGGGGGTTTGGGGTGGGGCACTGAAGCTTTCTTT
D gene: -; clone size: -; V gene: TRBV6-5; J gene: TRBJ2-2; CDR3 protein: CASSYSGLSNTGELFF; CDR3 DNA: TGTGCCAGCAGTTACTCGGGACTGTCGAACACCGGGGAGCTGTTTTTT
D gene: -; clone size: -; V gene: TRBV5-4; J gene: TRBJ2-1; CDR3 protein: CASSPRGSHNEQFF; CDR3 DNA: TGTGCCAGCAGCCCACGGGGGTCTCACAATGAGCAGTTCTTC
D gene: -; clone size: -; V gene: TRBV6-5; J gene: TRBJ2-1; CDR3 protein: CASSRGSLSYNEQFF; CDR3 DNA: TGTGCCAGCAGTCGCGGTTCCCTCTCCTACAATGAGCAGTTCTTC
D gene: TRBD2; clone size: -; V gene: TRBV5-1; J gene: TRBJ2-1; CDR3 protein: CASSAGGAGVYNEQFF; CDR3 DNA: TGCGCCAGCAGCGCCGGGGGGGCCGGAGTCTACAATGAGCAGTTCTTC
D gene: TRBD1; clone size: -; V gene: TRBV5-5; J gene: TRBJ2-7; CDR3 protein: CASSGQGYEQYF; CDR3 DNA: TGTGCCAGCAGCGGACAGGGGTACGAGCAGTACTTC
D gene: TRBD1; clone size: -; V gene: TRBV15; J gene: TRBJ2-7; CDR3 protein: CATSRDGQGAGRSYEQYF; CDR3 DNA: TGTGCCACCAGCAGAGATGGACAGGGGGCGGGACGCTCCTACGAGCAGTACTTC
D gene: -; clone size: -; V gene: TRBV19; J gene: TRBJ2-3; CDR3 protein: CASNGEIKDTQYF; CDR3 DNA: TGTGCCAGTAACGGGGAAATTAAAGATACGCAGTATTTT
D gene: -; clone size: -; V gene: TRBV6-6; J gene: TRBJ2-3; CDR3 protein: CATRGGATDTQYF; CDR3 DNA: TGTGCCACACGAGGGGGGGCAACAGATACGCAGTATTTT
D gene: -; clone size: few; V gene: TRBV18; J gene: TRBJ1-2; CDR3 protein: CASSPPDSNYGYTF; CDR3 DNA: TGTGCCAGCTCACCACCCGACAGTAACTATGGCTACACCTTC
D gene: -; clone size: -; V gene: TRBV12-5; J gene: TRBJ2-2; CDR3 protein: CASGHPPGGQNTGELFF; CDR3 DNA: TGTGCTAGTGGTCACCCCCCGGGGGGCCAGAACACCGGGGAGCTGTTTTTT
D gene: -; clone size: -; V gene: TRBV7-2; J gene: TRBJ1-1; CDR3 protein: CASSLAGSRTEAFF; CDR3 DNA: TGTGCCAGCAGCCTTGCAGGGAGTAGGACTGAAGCTTTCTTT
D gene: TRBD1; clone size: -; V gene: TRBV10-2; J gene: TRBJ1-5; CDR3 protein: CASTEGGQGSILQPQHF; CDR3 DNA: TGCGCCAGCACCGAGGGGGGACAGGGGAGTATTTTACAGCCCCAGCATTTT
D gene: TRBD2; clone size: -; V gene: TRBV6-5; J gene: TRBJ2-5; CDR3 protein: CASSYASGGRETQYF; CDR3 DNA: TGTGCCAGCAGTTATGCTAGCGGGGGGCGGGAGACCCAGTACTTC
D gene: TRBD1; clone size: -; V gene: TRBV6-1; J gene: TRBJ1-1; CDR3 protein: CASSKDRVATEAFF; CDR3 DNA: TGTGCCAGCAGCAAGGACAGGGTGGCCACTGAAGCTTTCTTT
D gene: -; clone size: few; V gene: TRBV10-3; J gene: TRBJ1-1; CDR3 protein: CAISGWNTEAFF; CDR3 DNA: TGTGCCATCTCTGGTTGGAACACTGAAGCTTTCTTT
D gene: TRBD2; clone size: -; V gene: TRBV7-2; J gene: TRBJ2-5; CDR3 protein: CASSPAGGAAGAQYF; CDR3 DNA: TGTGCCAGCAGCCCCGCGGGGGGGGCCGCCGGGGCCCAGTACTTC
D gene: TRBD1; clone size: -; V gene: TRBV5-4; J gene: TRBJ2-5; CDR3 protein: CASSSGSTGWGTQYF; CDR3 DNA: TGTGCCAGCAGCTCGGGGTCGACAGGGTGGGGGACCCAGTACTTC
D gene: -; clone size: -; V gene: TRBV5-5; J gene: TRBJ2-2; CDR3 protein: CASSANRATGAGELFF; CDR3 DNA: TGTGCCAGCAGCGCTAACAGGGCCACCGGGGCCGGGGAGCTGTTTTTT
D gene: -; clone size: -; V gene: TRBV5-1; J gene: TRBJ1-4; CDR3 protein: CASSLTGTGGEKLFF; CDR3 DNA: TGCGCCAGCAGCTTGACAGGGACTGGGGGTGAAAAACTGTTTTTT
D gene: -; clone size: -; V gene: TRBV27; J gene: TRBJ1-2; CDR3 protein: CASRDPLRGGYGYTF; CDR3 DNA: TGTGCCAGCAGAGACCCTCTCCGGGGTGGTTATGGCTACACCTTC
D gene: TRBD2; clone size: -; V gene: TRBV5-6; J gene: TRBJ2-7; CDR3 protein: CASRGLAGAPYEQYF; CDR3 DNA: TGTGCCAGCAGGGGACTAGCGGGGGCCCCCTACGAGCAGTACTTC
D gene: -; clone size: many; V gene: TRBV5-4; J gene: TRBJ2-5; CDR3 protein: CASSAGAGETQYF; CDR3 DNA: TGTGCCAGCTCGGCCGGGGCGGGAGAGACCCAGTACTTC
D gene: -; clone size: -; V gene: TRBV12-5; J gene: TRBJ2-5; CDR3 protein: CASGLTGRQETQYF; CDR3 DNA: TGTGCTAGTGGCTTAACAGGGAGACAAGAGACCCAGTACTTC
D gene: -; clone size: -; V gene: TRBV4-2; J gene: TRBJ1-2; CDR3 protein: CASSQEGVGYTF; CDR3 DNA: TGTGCCAGCAGCCAAGAAGGGGTTGGCTACACCTTC
D gene: TRBD1; clone size: -; V gene: TRBV7-7; J gene: TRBJ2-5; CDR3 protein: CASSLGPGQGEETQYF; CDR3 DNA: TGTGCCAGCAGCCTCGGTCCGGGACAGGGGGAAGAGACCCAGTACTTC
D gene: TRBD1; clone size: -; V gene: TRBV7-9; J gene: TRBJ1-6; CDR3 protein: CASSFPWGTGGVNSPLHF; CDR3 DNA: TGTGCCAGCAGCTTTCCCTGGGGGACAGGGGGCGTTAATTCACCCCTCCACTTT
D gene: TRBD2; clone size: -; V gene: TRBV15; J gene: TRBJ2-5; CDR3 protein: CATSRAPPGASGGAGETQYF; CDR3 DNA: TGTGCCACCAGCAGAGCCCCCCCAGGGGCTAGCGGGGGGGCTGGTGAGACCCAGTACTTC
D gene: -; clone size: -; V gene: TRBV18; J gene: TRBJ2-7; CDR3 protein: CASSSTRGGHEQYF; CDR3 DNA: TGTGCCAGCTCATCGACTAGGGGCGGGCACGAGCAGTACTTC
D gene: -; clone size: -; V gene: TRBV18; J gene: TRBJ2-7; CDR3 protein: CASSPAGGGGEQYF; CDR3 DNA: TGTGCCAGCTCCCCCGCAGGGGGCGGGGGGGAGCAGTACTTC
D gene: -; clone size: -; V gene: TRBV28; J gene: TRBJ2-5; CDR3 protein: CASTHGAGAIQETQYF; CDR3 DNA: TGTGCCAGCACCCACGGGGCGGGGGCGATCCAAGAGACCCAGTACTTC
D gene: -; clone size: once; V gene: TRBV6-6; J gene: TRBJ2-7; CDR3 protein: CASRAFGQGGEQYF; CDR3 DNA: TGTGCCAGCAGGGCCTTCGGACAAGGCGGCGAGCAGTACTTC